This is a list of T cell receptor beta chains from one sample in a study of low-dose radiotherapy and immunotherapy resistance in tumors. TCRdb re-called the reads with MiXCR, one entry per CDR3 protein. The data contain about 84,000 distinct CDR3 sequences, 15% to 20% of them singletons. The sequencing here drew on PBMCs, taken after low-dose radiotherapy plus immunotherapy. The receptors here all came from a male donor with prostate cancer. Both conserved end residues are part of each CDR3. The size entry is marked missing in some rows and otherwise reads once, few, many or a size class.

j_call | clone_size | v_call | cdr3_aa
TRBJ2-7 | many | TRBV12-3/TRBV12-4 | CASSSSTGQREQYF
TRBJ1-5 | few | TRBV6-5 | CASLGVPQPQHF
TRBJ1-2 | many | TRBV28 | CASSPGQGPYGYTF
TRBJ2-7 | NA | TRBV12-3/TRBV12-4 | CASSTGTGAHEQYF
TRBJ2-1 | many | TRBV14 | CASSPLSGPLNEQFF
TRBJ2-7 | many | TRBV6-2/TRBV6-3 | CASSRMTGTGTYEQYF
TRBJ2-7 | many | TRBV12-3/TRBV12-4 | CASSLGGEQYF
TRBJ1-3 | many | TRBV7-2 | CASSLGGGGGNTIYF
TRBJ2-1 | NA | TRBV27 | CASSPGTAQFF
TRBJ1-5 | many | TRBV24-1 | CATRISVQPQHF
TRBJ2-5 | NA | TRBV29-1 | CSATTGNAETQYF
TRBJ2-5 | many | TRBV29-1 | CSVALQETQYF
TRBJ2-2 | NA | TRBV29-1 | CSGGQITGELFF
TRBJ1-1 | NA | TRBV5-4 | CASSLELGQGNTEAFF
TRBJ2-3 | few | TRBV12-3/TRBV12-4 | CASSLETSGSLHF
TRBJ2-2 | NA | TRBV3-1 | CASSQDWSGELFF
TRBJ2-1 | many | TRBV2 | CASSFIDRGSDNEQFF
TRBJ2-1 | many | TRBV18 | CASSPIPLTSGRLNEQFF
TRBJ2-4 | NA | TRBV27 | CASSSPMRGAKNIQYF